The clone carrying this T cell receptor (beta chain) was recorded a few times. The antigen is undetermined. This record belongs to a study of cytomegalovirus exposure and HLA in healthy donors. Study-wide findings and caveats: In a later analysis, the majority of CMV-associated beta chains seemingly showed HLA restriction. A prior analysis recorded that most TCR beta V segments were productive about 87% or about 30% of the time.

With 4 bases clipped from V and 5 bases from J, the junction kept 7 bases outside the gene matches. From germline, CDR1 is WNHNN and CDR2 SYGVQD (reference sequence). There are 14 residues in the CDR3. The PCR contained 60 Vbeta and 13 Jbeta primers. TCRdb's copy holds only in-frame clones and misses some; the assay was immunoSEQ multiplex PCR. Of 150,000 to 200,000 clones listed, over 9.5% were seen once; the top ten hold 7.8%. This TCR was sampled from a man aged 50-60 years in good health and CMV-seropositive. The genes are TRBV10-1 and TRBJ1-1, with 7 bases fitting TRBD1. Sample: PBMCs. In nucleotides, the CDR3 is TGCGCCAGCAGTGGGACAGGATCGCTAACTGAAGCTTTCTTT. Translation: CASSGTGSLTEAFF.